The clone carrying this T cell receptor beta chain occurred a few times. Its antigen remains unidentified. The CDR3 is 15 residues long. The germline V gene has CDR1 LNHNV and CDR2 YYDKDF (reference sequence). V gave up 3 bases and J gave up 2 bases; unmatched junction bases: 6. This record comes from a study of CD8 T cells in ankylosing spondylitis. Points from the study as a whole: Disease-linked clones were CD8+ and relatively rare in peripheral blood. A motif in TCR beta, a set of eight highly homologous variants, appeared characteristic of ankylosing spondylitis blood. The clones that were linked to disease were reported to be significantly enriched in matched synovial fluid samples from ankylosing spondylitis patients.

Using quantitative 5'-RACE with molecular barcodes, the authors made TCR beta libraries. TCRdb fed the 5' RACE reads into MiXCR, producing one record per CDR3 protein. The data contain hundreds of thousands of distinct CDR3 sequences, about an eighth of them singletons. The chain couples TRBV15 to TRBJ2-7; 8 nucleotides match TRBD1. The source of this sequence is a male donor with ankylosing spondylitis. The sample comprised blood, either unsorted or a sorted T cell fraction (not recorded which). CDR3 nucleotide sequence: TGTGCCACCAGCAGGGGACAGGTGGAAGCCTACGAGCAGTACTTC. As protein: CATSRGQVEAYEQYF.